What follows is one T cell receptor (beta chain) and its context. This specimen belongs to a study of shared clonotypes between healthy human individuals. The CDR3 runs 14 residues. V lost 2 bases and J lost 1, with 9 bases in between. Germline V gene lookup returns CDR1 SGHDT and CDR2 YYEEEE. Produced via immunoSEQ multiplex PCR; TCRdb's table is partial and in-frame only. The sample includes about 680,000 clones, around two thirds seen only once; the top ten take roughly 1.7%. The rearrangement uses TRBV5-6 and TRBJ1-2, with D possibly TRBD1 on 5 matching bases. The sequence was obtained from a woman aged 30 to 39 in good health. Sequencing input: memory CD4+ T cells sorted from blood. Subset reported: CD45RA-negative fraction. The DNA for the CDR3 is TGTGCCAGCAGCTTACAGGAAAATAACTATGGCTACACCTTC. Residues: CASSLQENNYGYTF.